This T cell receptor beta chain was documented in a study of T cell responses to AZD1222 COVID-19 vaccine (dated by TCRdb to about 2021). Looking at the study overall: AZD1222 recipients with second doses at about 4 weeks or about 12 weeks were pooled, because spike-specific TCR depth and breadth did not differ between schedules. Trial participants were enrolled into age subgroups of 18-55, 56-69 and 70-plus years, which contained 148, 28 and 57 TCR-sequenced participants, respectively. A total of under 250 trial participants underwent TCR sequencing, of whom approximately 200 had received two doses of AZD1222 and roughly 26 had received two doses of the MenACWY control vaccine.

The CDR3 regions of human TCRbeta chains were analyzed by immunosequencing. As for how the authors treated the data: Repertoire TCRs were matched against a reference library of SARS-CoV-2-specific TCRs generated with the MIRA antigen-specificity platform. Breadth was defined as the fraction of unique TCRs that were SARS-CoV-2-associated. Depth was defined as the fraction of total T cells that were SARS-CoV-2-associated. Using the MIRA data, every spike-specific TCR was mapped to the spike region that the TCR reacted to and assigned to either a CD4 or a CD8 class. Log10-transformed breadth and depth values were compared by one-way ANOVA with Sidak's multiple comparisons tests. TCRdb re-hosts the immuneACCESS table, in-frame sequences only. Its copies lack some clones; in the studies checked, an unresolved V gene accounts for under half of them, and the cause for the rest is not known. V and J calls and clone size are copied from that table; D and trimming were computed from the DNA. This sample lists about 180,000 clones; 80% to 90% were detected once. The ten largest clones represent roughly 8% of the sample.

According to the germline V gene (reference sequence), CDR1 reads SEHNR and CDR2 reads FQNEAQ. Germline trimming: 5 bases from V, 0 bases from J; junction bases outside gene matches: 15. Taken from cysteine to phenylalanine, the CDR3 has 18 residues. Only CDR3 DNA is held: 54 bases, read in frame from base 1. The time point tag for this specimen amounts to: baseline before first vaccination. Vaccinee samples were obtained from the UK trials COV001 and COV002, which included a single-blind randomized controlled phase 2/3 trial of AZD1222 (ChAdOx1 nCoV-19) in healthy adults. For TCRbeta chain sequencing, PBMC samples from trial participants were taken at day 0 and at day 28 after the second dose. On this clone itself: Its antigen target is currently unknown. Per-base qualities were not stored, and no clone one base away is much larger.

General study outcomes and caveats: Vaccine-associated CD4 TCRs spanned the whole spike protein, with dominant responses in regions 160-218 and 743-854. After two AZD1222 doses, both the breadth and the depth of spike-specific TCRs were significantly higher than at day 0 and than in MenACWY recipients. The 56-69-year group was small, and its depth increase did not reach significance, likely because of low power. Only five to seven AZD1222 recipients were SARS-CoV-2 seropositive at baseline, limiting conclusions about previously exposed vaccinees. Participants were mostly white British, with more females than males. The authors suggested clonal diversity may have been underestimated. Reportedly, close to half of the unique spike-specific TCRs recognized epitopes lying outside the regions that are mutated in the B.1.351 and B.1.1.7 variants. No day 14 peak-response samples were available, so repertoires were characterized only after the peak T cell response.

The sequence was collected from an adult in good health. This receptor chain uses TRBV7-9 and TRBJ2-7; TRBD2 agrees with 8 junctional bases. The input for sequencing was peripheral blood, taken on day 0 of AZD1222 vaccination. Here is the DNA: TGTGCCAGCAGCCCCCTCGGGGGGGAAGGGGCTTCCTCCTACGAGCAGTACTTC. Its translation is CASSPLGGEGASSYEQYF.